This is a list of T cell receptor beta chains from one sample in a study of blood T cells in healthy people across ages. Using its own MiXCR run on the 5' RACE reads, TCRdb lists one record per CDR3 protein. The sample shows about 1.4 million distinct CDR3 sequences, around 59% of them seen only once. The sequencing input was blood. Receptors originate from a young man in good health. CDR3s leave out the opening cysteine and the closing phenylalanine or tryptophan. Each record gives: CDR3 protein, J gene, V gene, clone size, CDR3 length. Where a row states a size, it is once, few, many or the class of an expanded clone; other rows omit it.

cdr3_aa: ASKDYNEQF
j_call: TRBJ2-1
v_call: TRBV6-5
clone_size: NA
cdr3_length: 9

cdr3_aa: ASSHRDPQETQY
j_call: TRBJ2-5
v_call: TRBV18
clone_size: NA
cdr3_length: 12

cdr3_aa: ASSSYSSYEQY
j_call: TRBJ2-7
v_call: TRBV7-9
clone_size: few
cdr3_length: 11

cdr3_aa: SVQKGGPYEQY
j_call: TRBJ2-7
v_call: TRBV29-1
clone_size: few
cdr3_length: 11

cdr3_aa: ASSFNLTATSGRLWSSYEQY
j_call: TRBJ2-7
v_call: TRBV5-1
clone_size: few
cdr3_length: 20

cdr3_aa: ASSPGSAQPQH
j_call: TRBJ1-5
v_call: TRBV14
clone_size: NA
cdr3_length: 11

cdr3_aa: ASSQVPTVETQY
j_call: TRBJ2-5
v_call: TRBV4-1
clone_size: NA
cdr3_length: 12

cdr3_aa: ASSALAGDNEQF
j_call: TRBJ2-1
v_call: TRBV25-1
clone_size: NA
cdr3_length: 12

cdr3_aa: ASSPDRSEGYT
j_call: TRBJ1-2
v_call: TRBV7-2
clone_size: few
cdr3_length: 11

cdr3_aa: ASSLPGQSHEQY
j_call: TRBJ2-7
v_call: TRBV7-6
clone_size: once
cdr3_length: 12

cdr3_aa: PSSLGDRGRDEQF
j_call: TRBJ2-1
v_call: TRBV5-1
clone_size: NA
cdr3_length: 13

cdr3_aa: ASSQLSNQPQH
j_call: TRBJ1-5
v_call: TRBV3-1
clone_size: few
cdr3_length: 11

cdr3_aa: SVSGGEALVGPPQETQY
j_call: TRBJ2-5
v_call: TRBV29-1
clone_size: few
cdr3_length: 17

cdr3_aa: ASSEVGGYGYT
j_call: TRBJ1-2
v_call: TRBV25-1
clone_size: NA
cdr3_length: 11

cdr3_aa: ASSSGTVVNEQF
j_call: TRBJ2-1
v_call: TRBV13
clone_size: few
cdr3_length: 12

cdr3_aa: ASSSSGGANVLT
j_call: TRBJ2-6
v_call: TRBV7-9
clone_size: few
cdr3_length: 12

cdr3_aa: ASSESRASTDTQY
j_call: TRBJ2-3
v_call: TRBV10-1
clone_size: NA
cdr3_length: 13

cdr3_aa: ASGLTSYEQY
j_call: NA
v_call: TRBV12-3/TRBV12-4
clone_size: NA
cdr3_length: 10